These 26 T cell receptor beta chains were sequenced from one sample in a study of cytomegalovirus exposure and HLA in healthy donors. PCR primers comprised 60 Vbeta and 13 Jbeta primers. Sequenced by immunoSEQ multiplex PCR; TCRdb stores in-frame clones only, minus some. The table lists around 110,000 clones, 60% to 85% of them singletons. The sample was PBMCs. All receptors come from a male donor in good health and CMV-seropositive.

This chain joins TRBV29-1 and TRBJ1-5, with D tentatively TRBD1 (5 bases). With 3 bases removed from V and 6 bases from J, the gap between germline ends came to 12 bases. The CDR3 consists of 13 residues. Germline CDR1 SQVTM, CDR2 ANQGSEA. The CDR3 sequence: CSVDGGMGQPQHF. CDR3 nucleotide sequence: TGCAGCGTTGACGGGGGAATGGGTCAGCCCCAGCATTTT.

The genes are TRBV7-8 and TRBJ2-7; 7 bases match TRBD1. The germline V gene encodes CDR1 SGHVS and CDR2 FQNEAQ. The length of the CDR3 is 15 residues. V was pared by 1 base and J by 3 bases, with 6 bases of the junction left unmatched. CDR3 sequence (DNA): TGTGCCAGCAGCTTAGTGGGACAGACACACTACGAGCAGTACTTC. This translates into CASSLVGQTHYEQYF. The variable domain in full, completed from reference TRBV7-8 and TRBJ2-7, reads GAGVSQSPRYKVAKRGQDVALRCDPISGHVSLFWYQQALGQGPEFLTYFQNEAQLDKSGLPSDRFFAERPEGSVSTLKIQRTQQEDSAVYLCASSLVGQTHYEQYFGPGTRLTVT.

This clone has more than one count but fewer than ten. This chain joins TRBV7-2 and TRBJ2-5, with 16 bases lining up with TRBD2. Germline V gene data show CDR1 as SGHTA and CDR2 as FQGNSA. The CDR3 consists of 17 residues. After removal of 5 bases from V and 4 bases from J, the junction contained 7 bases not matched to a gene. CDR3 DNA: TGTGCCAGCAGCCCCCAGGGACTAGCGGGGGGGCGAGAGACCCAGTACTTC. Translated: CASSPQGLAGGRETQYF.

The chain has TRBV7-2 and TRBJ2-7; the D gene is possibly TRBD2 (5 bases). The CDR3 has 16 residues. Trimming removed 4 bases at V and 7 bases at J, with 23 bases between. Germline CDR1 is SGHTA and CDR2 is FQGNSA. CDR3 protein: CASSSTPSGRLGEQYF. Here the CDR3 DNA reads TGTGCCAGCAGCTCCACTCCAAGCGGACGGCTAGGGGAGCAGTACTTC.

The chain couples TRBV7-9 to TRBJ1-6; 10 bases fit TRBD1. Per germline, CDR1 SEHNR and CDR2 FQNEAQ (reference sequence). The CDR3 has 15 residues. The junction had 3 bases not matched to a gene; V was cut back by 3 bases and J by 7 bases. DNA for the CDR3: TGTGCCAGCAGCTTCCCGGGACAGGGGAATTCACCCCTCCACTTT. Amino acids: CASSFPGQGNSPLHF.

With respect to this clone: Other nucleotide sequences from this sample produce the same CDR3. The chain links TRBV4-2 to TRBJ2-5; 9 bases align to TRBD2. CDR3 length: 16 residues. Germline CDR1 LGHNA, CDR2 YNFKEQ. Germline trimming cut 0 bases from V and 5 bases from J; bases unmatched to any gene: 7. The DNA of the CDR3 is TGTGCCAGCAGCCAAGAGGGCGGGGGGGCAAGGGAGACCCAGTACTTC. Its translation is CASSQEGGGARETQYF.

The V and J genes are TRBV28 and TRBJ1-6; 7 positions match TRBD1. Trimming cost V 2 bases and J 4 bases; bases outside gene matches: 2. The length of the CDR3 is 15 residues. Germline V gives CDR1 MDHEN, CDR2 SYDVKM. The CDR3 region is CASSLIRGYNSPLHF. In nucleotides, the CDR3 is TGTGCCAGCAGTTTAATCAGGGGGTATAATTCACCCCTCCACTTT. The full variable domain, rest sourced from reference TRBV28 and TRBJ1-6, is DVKVTQSSRYLVKRTGEKVFLECVQDMDHENMFWYRQDPGLGLRLIYFSYDVKMKEKGDIPEGYSVSREKKERFSLILESASTNQTSMYLCASSLIRGYNSPLHFGNGTRLTVT.

CDR3 residues: CASSPGGGPRNEQFF. The CDR3 DNA reads as TGTGCCAGCAGCCCGGGCGGGGGGCCGCGGAATGAGCAGTTCTTC. The chain joins TRBV21-1 to TRBJ2-1; TRBD2 is the table's D call, not checked against the DNA. TRBV21-1 is annotated as a pseudogene. The CDR3 spans 15 residues.

The rearrangement links TRBV13 to TRBJ1-1; 12 bases match TRBD1. V was pared by 5 bases and J by 9 bases, with 7 bases of the junction left unmatched. This CDR3 contains 14 residues. Germline V gene sequence: CDR1 PRHDT, CDR2 FYEKMQ (reference sequence). CDR3 in amino acids: CASSDSGTGGKAFF. CDR3 in DNA: TGTGCCAGCAGCGACTCCGGGACAGGGGGCAAAGCTTTCTTT. Together with reference TRBV13 and TRBJ1-1, the CDR3 gives the full variable domain: AAGVIQSPRHLIKEKRETATLKCYPIPRHDTVYWYQQGPGQDPQFLISFYEKMQSDKGSIPDRFSAQQFSDYHSELNMSSLELGDSALYFCASSDSGTGGKAFFGQGTRLTVV.

The rearrangement joins TRBV5-1 to TRBJ2-1; TRBD2 aligns across 15 bases. Germline V gene lookup returns CDR1 SGHRS and CDR2 YFSETQ. CDR3 size: 19 residues. Trimming at V came to 4 bases and at J to 3 bases, leaving 11 bases not matched to a gene. The CDR3 coding sequence is TGCGCCAGCAGCATCGGACTAGCGGGGGGGCAAAAAGGCTACAATGAGCAGTTCTTC. It codes for CASSIGLAGGQKGYNEQFF.

This clone was found a few times. This chain joins TRBV27 and TRBJ1-1, with TRBD1 as a possible D gene (5 bases). Germline V gene sequence: CDR1 MNHEY, CDR2 SMNVEV (reference sequence). V lost 4 bases and J lost 2, with 14 bases in between. This CDR3 spans 15 amino acids. The CDR3 DNA sequence: TGTGCCAGCAGTTGGCAGTGGGGGGTCAACACTGAAGCTTTCTTT. It encodes CASSWQWGVNTEAFF.

This clone was found once. V gene TRBV5-1 combines with J gene TRBJ2-3, with TRBD2 matching over 8 bases. The CDR3 consists of 15 residues. Per germline, CDR1 SGHRS and CDR2 YFSETQ. Unmatched junction bases numbered 7, after V lost 7 bases and J lost 0 bases. CDR3 nucleotides: TGCGCCAGCGACCGCGGGGGGTCTAGCACAGATACGCAGTATTTT. Its translation is CASDRGGSSTDTQYF.

This chain links TRBV30 with TRBJ1-4; 8 positions agree with TRBD1. Trimming took 8 bases from V and 8 from J; bases not matched to a gene: 10. The CDR3 spans 13 residues. The germline gives CDR1 GTSNPN, CDR2 SVGIG (reference sequence). CDR3 loop: CAGGQAAREKLFF. DNA of the CDR3: TGTGCCGGGGGACAGGCGGCACGGGAAAAACTGTTTTTT.

The chain uses TRBV5-4 and TRBJ1-1; 8 bases line up with TRBD1. V shed 4 bases, J shed 11 bases, and the junction held 7 bases outside the gene matches. This CDR3 has 12 residues. From germline, CDR1 is SGHNT and CDR2 YYREEE (reference sequence). The CDR3 DNA follows: TGTGCCAGCAGCCAGGACAGGGAGGGGGCTTTCTTT. It yields the protein CASSQDREGAFF.

The rearrangement uses TRBV28 and TRBJ2-1, with 12 bases that match TRBD2. The germline V gene has CDR1 MDHEN and CDR2 SYDVKM. This CDR3 comprises 15 residues. Trimming cost V 6 bases and J 8 bases; bases outside gene matches: 8. The CDR3 DNA sequence: TGTGCCAGCAGCCCTAGCGGGGGGGATCGAGATGAGCAGTTCTTC. Protein sequence: CASSPSGGDRDEQFF.

The rearrangement uses TRBV6-5 and TRBJ1-4, with 7 nucleotides matching TRBD1. From germline, CDR1 is MNHEY and CDR2 SVGAGI. V dropped 4 bases and J dropped 8; count of bases not matched to a gene: 13. The CDR3 has 16 residues. The CDR3 DNA follows: TGTGCCAGCAGTTCAACCGGGACAGCGGTGGGGGAAAAACTGTTTTTT. Amino acid sequence: CASSSTGTAVGEKLFF.

The chain uses TRBV7-6 and TRBJ2-3; perhaps TRBD2 as D (5 bases). V was trimmed by 5 bases and J by 9 bases, leaving 12 bases between them. Looked up from germline, CDR1 is SGHVS and CDR2 is FNYEAQ. This CDR3 spans 12 amino acids. This CDR3 reads CASSREGVTQYF. The CDR3, as DNA: TGTGCCAGCAGCCGGGAAGGCGTCACGCAGTATTTT.

The chain uses TRBV7-2 and TRBJ2-1; 7 nucleotides match TRBD2. J gave up 2 bases and V 1 base, and 2 bases lay outside the gene matches. The CDR3 is made up of 15 amino acids. CDR1 is SGHTA, CDR2 FQGNSA, per germline. In DNA, the CDR3 is TGTGCCAGCAGCTTAGTCGGGGGGACCTACAATGAGCAGTTCTTC. Its protein is CASSLVGGTYNEQFF.

V is TRBV28 and J is TRBJ1-1; D is possibly TRBD1 (6 bases). Germline lookup yields CDR1 MDHEN and CDR2 SYDVKM. The ends were cut back, 11 bases at V and 6 bases at J, with 19 bases in the middle. The CDR3 extends over 13 amino acids. CDR3 region: CASNRGARAEAFF. In nucleotides, the CDR3 is TGTGCCTCCAACCGGGGGGCGAGAGCTGAAGCTTTCTTT. Full variable domain (remainder filled in from reference TRBV28 and TRBJ1-1): DVKVTQSSRYLVKRTGEKVFLECVQDMDHENMFWYRQDPGLGLRLIYFSYDVKMKEKGDIPEGYSVSREKKERFSLILESASTNQTSMYLCASNRGARAEAFFGQGTRLTVV.

This sequence joins TRBV6-5 and TRBJ1-5; 9 bases are shared with TRBD1. J gave up 6 bases and V 5 bases, and 5 bases lay outside the gene matches. Germline lookup yields CDR1 MNHEY and CDR2 SVGAGI. This CDR3 is built from 14 residues. CDR3 sequence: CASSRQGGSQPQHF. In nucleotides, the CDR3 is TGTGCCAGCAGTCGACAGGGGGGAAGTCAGCCCCAGCATTTT.

The table lists this clone with a count of one. CDR3 nucleotide sequence: TGCAGCGTTGAAGATTCGGGAGATGAGCAGTTCTTC. This encodes CSVEDSGDEQFF. This sequence joins TRBV29-1 and TRBJ2-1, with D tentatively TRBD2 (6 bases). The CDR3 length is 12 residues. The V and J ends lost 0 bases and 8 bases respectively, with 8 bases between them. Looked up from germline, CDR1 is SQVTM and CDR2 is ANQGSEA.

This sequence joins TRBV6-1 and TRBJ2-5; the match to TRBD2 covers 9 bases. J was trimmed by 4 bases and V by 7 bases; bases with no gene match: 10. The CDR3 extends over 15 amino acids. Germline V CDR1 and CDR2: MNHNS, SASEGT. The CDR3 here is CASNPRGSGGETQYF. The CDR3 bases are TGTGCCAGCAACCCTAGAGGTAGCGGGGGAGAGACCCAGTACTTC.

The V call is TRBV6-5, the J call TRBJ2-7; D remains unclear. The CDR3 covers 13 residues. Between the trimmed V and J ends, which lost 3 bases and 3 bases, there was a span of 9 bases. Germline CDR1 reads MNHEY; CDR2 reads SVGAGI. CDR3: CASSYGGYYEQYF. The DNA for the CDR3 is TGTGCCAGCAGTTATGGCGGATACTACGAGCAGTACTTC.

This chain connects TRBV6-5 to TRBJ1-2, with 9 positions matching TRBD1. Germline loops: CDR1 MNHEY, CDR2 SVGAGI. The CDR3 covers 14 residues. Trimming cost V 7 bases and J 3 bases; bases outside gene matches: 6. CDR3 region: CASKAWTGDYGYTF. The CDR3 DNA sequence: TGTGCCAGCAAGGCATGGACAGGGGACTATGGCTACACCTTC.

This clone was seen only a few times. The CDR3 region has the DNA TGCGCCAGCAGCCCAGGCGCAGGTGGACAGGGAAGCAATCAGCCCCAGCATTTT. Its protein product is CASSPGAGGQGSNQPQHF. The chain combines TRBV4-3 with TRBJ1-5, with TRBD1 identical over 8 bases. CDR1 and CDR2 (germline): LGHNA, YSLEER. The CDR3 consists of 18 residues. The ends lost 4 bases at V and 1 base at J; junction bases unmatched: 12.

The chain is built from TRBV7-6 and TRBJ1-1, with TRBD1 matching over 8 bases. The CDR3 has 15 amino acids. J lost 1 base, V lost 5 bases, and 6 bases had no gene match. Per germline, CDR1 SGHVS and CDR2 FNYEAQ. CDR3 nucleotides: TGTGCCAGCAGCATGGAGACAGGGGCGAACACTGAAGCTTTCTTT. Translated: CASSMETGANTEAFF.